Shown below are 10 T cell receptor beta chains from a single sample sequenced in a study of siplizumab effects on memory and regulatory T cells. The table came from immunoSEQ multiplex PCR; TCRdb's copy has only in-frame clones and leaves some out. Of over 60,000 clones listed, more than 80% are singletons. Sequenced sample: CD8+ T cells sorted from blood. All receptors derive from a human donor in good health.

This chain connects TRBV9 to TRBJ2-5; TRBD2 agrees at 10 bases. The CDR3 sequence is 16 residues long. Germline V lookup: CDR1 SGDLS, CDR2 YYNGEE. The V segment lost 0 bases and the J segment 5 bases; nucleotides outside the gene matches: 7. CDR3 nucleotides: TGTGCCAGCAGCGTAGGGGGAGCGGGAGGGTCGGAGACCCAGTACTTC. Its protein is CASSVGGAGGSETQYF.

This clone was picked up one time. The chain employs TRBV5-6 and TRBJ2-7; D remains unclear. Per germline, CDR1 SGHDT and CDR2 YYEEEE. The CDR3 loop spans 14 amino acids. V lost 6 bases and J lost 0, with 13 bases in between. The CDR3 DNA sequence: TGTGCCAGCACCTTCACGGATAGCTCCTACGAGCAGTACTTC. Translating it yields CASTFTDSSYEQYF.

The chain recombines TRBV2 with TRBJ1-6, with 8 bases that match TRBD1. J was trimmed by 0 bases and V by 3 bases; bases with no gene match: 4. From germline, CDR1 is SNHLY and CDR2 FYNNEI. This CDR3 has 17 residues. The CDR3 DNA reads TGTGCCAGCAGTGATCGGGACAGGAGCTCCTATAATTCACCCCTCCACTTT. Encoded protein: CASSDRDRSSYNSPLHF.

This chain uses TRBV10-2 with TRBJ2-3; TRBD2 matches at 16 bases. Germline trimming cut 11 bases from V and 1 base from J; bases unmatched to any gene: 15. Germline V CDR1 and CDR2: WSHSY, SAAADI. The CDR3 consists of 19 residues. The CDR3 DNA reads as TGCGCCGCCGACCCGGGACTAGCGGGAGGGCGGGGGCGCACAGATACGCAGTATTTT. Encoded protein: CAADPGLAGGRGRTDTQYF.

This clone was counted once. This rearrangement joins TRBV27 to TRBJ2-3; tentative D call: TRBD2 (6 bases). This CDR3 is built from 15 residues. Germline loops: CDR1 MNHEY, CDR2 SMNVEV (reference sequence). V lost 6 bases and J lost 4, with 17 bases in between. Written as DNA, the CDR3 is TGTGCCAGCAGAAATCAGCGGGTCCACCCAGATACGCAGTATTTT. Protein sequence: CASRNQRVHPDTQYF.

J is TRBJ2-1 and V is TRBV4-1; D unresolved. The germline CDR1 and CDR2 sequences are MGHRA and YSYEKL. The length of the CDR3 is 14 residues. V gave up 5 bases and J gave up 6 bases, with 14 bases separating them. This chain's CDR3 is CASSSGPNLNEQFF. In DNA, the CDR3 is TGCGCCAGCAGCTCAGGCCCCAACCTCAATGAGCAGTTCTTC.

This chain links TRBV6-5 with TRBJ2-1; 8 nucleotides agree with TRBD2. Per the germline V gene, CDR1 is MNHEY and CDR2 is SVGAGI. There are 13 residues in the CDR3. J was trimmed by 15 bases and V by 2 bases; bases with no gene match: 9. The CDR3 reads CASSYGLAGLGFF. CDR3 coding DNA: TGTGCCAGCAGTTACGGGCTAGCGGGTCTAGGGTTCTTC.

V gene TRBV9 combines with J gene TRBJ2-1; TRBD2 might be the D (6 bases). Germline CDR1 SGDLS, CDR2 YYNGEE. The V end was cut by 3 bases, the J end by 4 bases, with 11 bases between. The CDR3 is 14 residues long. CDR3 loop: CASSGGDGYNEQFF. CDR3 bases: TGTGCCAGCAGCGGGGGGGACGGTTACAATGAGCAGTTCTTC.

This sequence joins TRBV13 and TRBJ2-4; a possible D gene is TRBD2 (6 bases). Germline V gene lookup returns CDR1 PRHDT and CDR2 FYEKMQ (reference sequence). The CDR3 totals 14 residues. Deletions cut 3 bases from V and 12 bases from J, with 18 bases between. The CDR3: CASSFGPRGSDQYF. The DNA for the CDR3 is TGTGCCAGCAGCTTTGGCCCCCGGGGGAGTGATCAGTACTTC.

The chain couples TRBV28 to TRBJ2-1; the match to TRBD2 covers 14 bases. The CDR3 is 14 amino acids. CDR1 is MDHEN, CDR2 SYDVKM, per germline. V lost 4 bases to trimming and J lost 14 bases; unmatched junction nucleotides: 7. The CDR3 sequence is CASSSGTSGSGKFF. DNA of the CDR3: TGTGCCAGCAGTTCCGGGACTAGCGGGAGTGGGAAGTTCTTC.